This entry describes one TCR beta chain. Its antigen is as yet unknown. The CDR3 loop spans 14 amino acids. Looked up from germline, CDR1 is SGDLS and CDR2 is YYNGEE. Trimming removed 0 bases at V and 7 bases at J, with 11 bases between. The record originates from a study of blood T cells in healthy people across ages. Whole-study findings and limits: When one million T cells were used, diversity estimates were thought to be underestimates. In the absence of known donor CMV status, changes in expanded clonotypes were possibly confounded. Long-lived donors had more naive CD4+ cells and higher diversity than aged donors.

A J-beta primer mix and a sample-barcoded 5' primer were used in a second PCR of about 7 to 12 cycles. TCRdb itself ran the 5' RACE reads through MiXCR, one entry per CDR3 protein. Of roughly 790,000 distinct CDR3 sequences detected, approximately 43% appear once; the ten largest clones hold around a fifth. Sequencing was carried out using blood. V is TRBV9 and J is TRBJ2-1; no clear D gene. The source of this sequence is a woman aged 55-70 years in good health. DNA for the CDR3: TGTGCCAGCAGCGTAGGGGCGACGGCGAATGAGCAGTTCTTC. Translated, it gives CASSVGATANEQFF.